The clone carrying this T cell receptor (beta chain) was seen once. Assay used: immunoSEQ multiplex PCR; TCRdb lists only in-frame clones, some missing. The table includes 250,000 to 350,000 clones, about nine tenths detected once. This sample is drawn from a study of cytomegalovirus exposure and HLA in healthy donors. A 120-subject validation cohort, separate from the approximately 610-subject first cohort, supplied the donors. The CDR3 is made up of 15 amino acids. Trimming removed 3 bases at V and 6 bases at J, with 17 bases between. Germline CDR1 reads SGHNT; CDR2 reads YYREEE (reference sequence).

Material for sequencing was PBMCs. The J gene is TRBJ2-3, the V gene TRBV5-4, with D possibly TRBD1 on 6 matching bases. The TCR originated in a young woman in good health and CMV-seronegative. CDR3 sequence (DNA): TGTGCCAGCAGCTATTACGACAGGTTCGGGGATACGCAGTATTTT. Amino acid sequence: CASSYYDRFGDTQYF.